The rows below give T cell receptor beta chains drawn from one sample of a study of early T cells in non-severe SARS-CoV-2 infection. TCRdb independently ran MiXCR on the 5' RACE reads; one entry per CDR3 protein. The sample has some 49,000 distinct CDR3 sequences, approximately 12% seen once. The source material was whole blood. These receptors all come from an adult who was a healthcare worker with PCR-confirmed SARS-CoV-2 infection or an uninfected control (not recorded which). Each CDR3 is given with its conserved first and last residue. A D gene is named only where the DNA matches it firmly. Where a row states a size, it is once, few, many or the class of an expanded clone; other rows omit it.

d_gene	abundance	v_gene	j_gene	CDR3aa	CDR3nt
-	many	TRBV5-1	TRBJ1-2	CASNKDKNYGYTF	TGCGCCAGCAACAAGGACAAAAACTATGGCTACACCTTC
TRBD1	many	TRBV29-1	TRBJ2-7	CSGRQGGSYEQYF	TGCAGCGGGAGACAGGGGGGGTCCTACGAGCAGTACTTC
-	-	TRBV11-2	TRBJ1-4	CASSLPVNPGEKLFF	TGTGCCAGCAGCTTACCCGTCAACCCTGGCGAAAAACTGTTTTTT
TRBD2	once	TRBV29-1	TRBJ2-1	CSVGGLAAYNEQFF	TGCAGCGTGGGCGGACTAGCGGCCTACAATGAGCAGTTCTTC
-	-	TRBV12-3/TRBV12-4	TRBJ1-2	CASLDTTQGDYGYTF	TGTGCCAGCCTCGATACCACGCAGGGAGACTATGGCTACACCTTC
-	-	TRBV12-3/TRBV12-4	TRBJ1-1	CASSLRPGEIEAFF	TGTGCCAGCAGTTTAAGGCCAGGGGAAATTGAAGCTTTCTTT
TRBD2	many	TRBV28	TRBJ2-3	CASSLVAGGIADTQYF	TGTGCCAGCAGTTTAGTGGCGGGAGGGATCGCAGATACGCAGTATTTT
TRBD1	-	TRBV7-9	TRBJ2-7	CASSLAGQFYEQYF	TGTGCCAGCAGCTTAGCGGGACAGTTCTACGAGCAGTACTTC
TRBD1	many	TRBV5-1	TRBJ2-5	CASSFGDRAETQYF	TGCGCCAGCAGCTTCGGGGACAGGGCAGAGACCCAGTACTTC
-	many	TRBV20-1	TRBJ2-1	CSVVGIGEQFF	TGCAGTGTAGTAGGGATCGGTGAGCAGTTCTTC
TRBD1	few	TRBV5-1	TRBJ1-1	CASRFRGQDTEAFF	TGCGCCAGCAGGTTCCGCGGACAGGACACTGAAGCTTTCTTT
-	many	TRBV7-9	TRBJ2-1	CASSRVIRGNEQFF	TGTGCCAGCAGCCGAGTAATTCGGGGCAATGAGCAGTTCTTC
-	many	TRBV5-6	TRBJ1-1	CASSWRMNTEAFF	TGTGCCAGCAGCTGGAGAATGAACACTGAAGCTTTCTTT
-	-	TRBV7-2	TRBJ1-3	CASSLGSSLGNTIYF	TGTGCCAGCAGCTTAGGGTCCTCGCTTGGAAACACCATATATTTT
-	-	TRBV11-2	TRBJ2-1	CASTLPPDLISYNEQFF	TGTGCCAGCACCCTACCCCCCGACCTGATCTCCTACAATGAGCAGTTCTTC
-	many	TRBV7-9	TRBJ2-1	CASSTNSPLENYNEQFF	TGTGCCAGCAGCACTAATTCTCCGCTGGAGAACTACAATGAGCAGTTCTTC
TRBD2	few	TRBV13	TRBJ2-1	CASSTRSGITYEQFF	TGTGCCAGCAGCACAAGAAGCGGGATTACCTATGAGCAGTTCTTC
-	-	TRBV3-1	TRBJ1-1	CASTPTGGEAFF	TGTGCCAGCACCCCCACCGGGGGCGAAGCTTTCTTT
TRBD1	few	TRBV7-6	TRBJ2-7	CASSLEQGEDDEQYF	TGTGCCAGCAGCTTAGAACAGGGGGAAGACGACGAGCAGTACTTC
-	-	TRBV7-9	TRBJ2-3	CASSLDSGDTQYF	TGTGCCAGCAGCCTAGATTCTGGGGATACGCAGTATTTT
-	-	TRBV6-5	TRBJ2-1	CASSSTGLDNEQFF	TGTGCCAGCAGCTCGACAGGACTGGACAATGAGCAGTTCTTC
TRBD1	-	TRBV12-3/TRBV12-4	TRBJ2-7	CASRGQGMPTEQYF	TGTGCCAGCAGGGGACAGGGAATGCCTACTGAGCAGTACTTC
-	few	TRBV14	TRBJ2-5	CASSLRAAGTQYF	TGTGCCAGCAGCCTCCGGGCCGCGGGGACCCAGTACTTC
-	many	TRBV4-3	TRBJ2-7	CASSQEPAGAYEQYF	TGCGCCAGCAGCCAAGAGCCAGCGGGTGCCTACGAGCAGTACTTC
TRBD2	few	TRBV20-1	TRBJ2-2	CSARLAGNTGELFF	TGCAGTGCTAGGCTAGCGGGTAACACCGGGGAGCTGTTTTTT
-	many	TRBV11-3	TRBJ2-5	CASSYQGFTGDQRETQYF	TGTGCCAGCAGCTATCAGGGTTTTACGGGGGACCAGCGAGAGACCCAGTACTTC
TRBD1	many	TRBV4-1	TRBJ1-4	CASSQGQGREKLFF	TGCGCCAGCAGCCAGGGACAGGGAAGGGAAAAACTGTTTTTT
-	many	TRBV6-2/TRBV6-3	TRBJ2-2	CASSYLIGANTGELFF	TGTGCCAGCAGTTACCTCATTGGGGCGAACACCGGGGAGCTGTTTTTT
-	many	TRBV29-1	TRBJ2-1	CSVEVYNEQFF	TGCAGCGTTGAAGTCTACAATGAGCAGTTCTTC
TRBD2	many	TRBV6-2/TRBV6-3	TRBJ2-2	CASRPSGRKPGELFF	TGTGCCAGCAGACCTAGCGGGAGGAAACCCGGGGAGCTGTTTTTT
-	few	TRBV4-2	TRBJ2-3	CASSSAAVTDTQYF	TGTGCCAGCAGCTCGGCGGCGGTCACAGATACGCAGTATTTT
-	few	TRBV5-1	TRBJ1-4	CASSSGVLEKLFF	TGCGCCAGCAGCTCCGGGGTCCTTGAAAAACTGTTTTTT
-	-	TRBV28	TRBJ2-3	CASSNRGAGYTDTQYF	TGTGCCAGCAGTAATAGGGGGGCGGGTTACACAGATACGCAGTATTTT
-	few	TRBV4-1	TRBJ1-2	CASSQEPRLLQPYTF	TGCGCCAGCAGCCAAGAACCACGGCTTCTACAGCCCTACACCTTC
-	-	TRBV7-9	TRBJ2-1	CASSPQGRGGNEQFF	TGTGCCAGCAGCCCCCAGGGACGGGGAGGCAATGAGCAGTTCTTC
-	-	TRBV5-6	TRBJ1-5	CASSLRQASYSNQPQHF	TGTGCCAGCAGCTTGCGACAGGCCTCTTATAGCAATCAGCCCCAGCATTTT
TRBD1	few	TRBV6-5	TRBJ2-7	CASRFPGTGGYEQYF	TGTGCCAGCAGATTTCCCGGGACAGGGGGCTACGAGCAGTACTTC
-	few	TRBV2	TRBJ2-1	CASRGITNEQFF	TGTGCCAGTAGGGGAATTACGAATGAGCAGTTCTTC
-	many	TRBV7-2	TRBJ1-2	CASSSPVGVGTF	-
-	-	TRBV3-1	TRBJ1-1	CASSLAPGQAFF	TGTGCCAGCAGCCTCGCGCCAGGTCAAGCTTTCTTT
-	-	TRBV7-8	TRBJ1-2	CASSLGANYGYTF	TGTGCCAGCAGCCTGGGCGCTAACTATGGCTACACCTTC
-	many	TRBV14	TRBJ2-7	CASSQERGFYYEQYF	TGTGCCAGCAGCCAAGAAAGGGGCTTCTACTACGAGCAGTACTTC
-	-	TRBV29-1	TRBJ2-7	CSVSGRFSEQYF	TGCAGCGTGAGCGGACGCTTCTCCGAGCAGTACTTC
TRBD1	many	TRBV5-4	TRBJ1-1	CASSSEGRGTEAFF	TGTGCCAGCAGCTCGGAGGGCAGGGGGACTGAAGCTTTCTTT
-	many	TRBV7-2	TRBJ1-1	CASSLREGMNTEAFF	TGTGCCAGCAGCTTAAGGGAAGGAATGAACACTGAAGCTTTCTTT
-	many	TRBV27	TRBJ2-2	CASSAGMNTGELFF	TGTGCCAGCAGTGCAGGGATGAACACCGGGGAGCTGTTTTTT